This T cell receptor (beta chain) was recovered during a study of T cell responses to AZD1222 COVID-19 vaccine. Measured with immunoSEQ multiplex PCR; TCRdb has only the in-frame clones, and not every one. Here the sample spans fewer than 140,000 clones, 90% being singletons. The sequence came from an adult who received the AZD1222 COVID-19 vaccine. The material sequenced was peripheral blood, taken 28 days after the second AZD1222 dose.

CDR3: CASRTDNRNTIYF. CDR3 nucleotides: TGTGCCAGCAGGACAGACAATCGAAACACCATATATTTT. The chain employs TRBV6-5 and TRBJ1-3; TRBD1 might be the D (5 bases). The CDR3 covers 13 residues. Trimming took off 6 bases at V and 5 bases at J, with 11 bases between the two ends. In germline, CDR1 is MNHEY, CDR2 SVGAGI.